This entry concerns a single T cell receptor beta chain. No cognate antigen has been identified for it. Base quality data are lacking; no much larger clone is found one base away. This entry comes from a study of blood T cell repertoires in COVID-19 (dated by TCRdb to 2019 to 2021). Context from the whole study: Samples from collaborators originated in the United States, Italy and Spain and spanned both the acute and convalescent phases of COVID-19. The material from the prospective study consisted of cDNA or gDNA derived from T cells, B-cell-depleted T cells, or PBMCs. Subjects who had been exposed to COVID-19, were actively infected with it, or had recovered from it provided the deeply sampled blood TCRbeta repertoires that made up the dataset. The repertoires were released in a freely available public database intended as a resource for research on the immune response to SARS-CoV-2. Samples came from the ongoing ImmuneRACE study (first 160 participants) plus 1,254 subjects from 6 global collaborators. Sample metadata almost always included a de-identified subject ID, COVID-19 status, age in years and sex. Where available, HLA class I and class II types were taken from metadata supplied by the sample provider and were not determined by assay-based typing. The study at large found these results: The quantity of clinical and demographic metadata differed by source and by participant and was supplied without curation.

Collaborating institutions collected whole blood in K2EDTA tubes following their own protocols. For TCRbeta analysis, collaborators shipped samples as frozen whole blood, isolated PBMCs, or DNA extracted from either of those sample types. TCRbeta CDR3 regions were amplified from genomic DNA using the immunoSEQ Assay, a bias-controlled multiplex PCR. The paper's data handling went like this. Nucleated cell counts per sample were estimated from amplification of reference gene primers within the assay. To quantify the absolute abundance of each unique TCRbeta CDR3 rearrangement, sequence reads were collapsed and filtered. For each sample, productive Simpson clonality was calculated by taking the square root of Simpson's diversity index across productive rearrangements. TCRdb limited this immuneACCESS table to in-frame rearrangements with V and J called. A share of clones is missing; checked studies link under half to unresolved V genes, and the rest is unexplained. Clonal size and the V and J genes are those of that table, whereas D and trimming came from the DNA. The sample table shows about 150,000 clones, and roughly 84% are seen once. The ten largest account for roughly two fifths of the sample.

CDR1 and CDR2 are drawn from the germline V gene: KGHSH, LQKENI. V is reduced by 5 bases and J by 4 bases, leaving a spacing of 15 bases between them. The CDR3 runs 15 residues from the cysteine to the phenylalanine. CDR3 DNA is the only sequence kept; it has 45 bases, read in frame from the first base. The receptor comes from a human donor in a cohort sampled during active COVID-19. This chain joins TRBV18 to TRBJ1-5, with an unclear D gene assignment. The sequenced sample was peripheral blood. Here the CDR3 is given as CASSVSEPGNQPQHF. The sequenced DNA is TGTGCCAGCTCAGTGAGCGAACCGGGTAATCAGCCCCAGCATTTT.